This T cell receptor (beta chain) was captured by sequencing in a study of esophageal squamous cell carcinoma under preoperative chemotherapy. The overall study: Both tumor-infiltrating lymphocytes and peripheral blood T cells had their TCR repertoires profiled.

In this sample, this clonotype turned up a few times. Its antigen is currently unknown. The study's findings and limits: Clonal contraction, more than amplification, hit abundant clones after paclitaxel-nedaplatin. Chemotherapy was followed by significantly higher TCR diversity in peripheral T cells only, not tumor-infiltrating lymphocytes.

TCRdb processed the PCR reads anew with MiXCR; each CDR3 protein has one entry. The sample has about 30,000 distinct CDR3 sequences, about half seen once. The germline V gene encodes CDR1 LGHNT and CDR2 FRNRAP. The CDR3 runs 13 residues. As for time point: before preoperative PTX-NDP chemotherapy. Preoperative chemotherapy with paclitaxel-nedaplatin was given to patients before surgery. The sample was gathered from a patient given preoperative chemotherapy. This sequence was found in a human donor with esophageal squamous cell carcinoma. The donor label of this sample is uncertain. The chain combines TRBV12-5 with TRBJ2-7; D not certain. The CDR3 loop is CVLHPCLYYEQYF. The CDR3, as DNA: TGTGTCTTACATCCGTGCCTATACTACGAGCAGTACTTC.